This TCR beta chain is drawn from a study of blood T cells in healthy people across ages. Donors gave roughly 10 milliliters of peripheral blood apiece. Primed by a sample-barcoded 5' primer and a J-beta primer mix, a second PCR proceeded for 7 to 11 cycles. Using its own MiXCR run on the 5' RACE reads, TCRdb lists one record per CDR3 protein. The sample contains 350,000 to 450,000 distinct CDR3 sequences, 45% to 60% of which appear only once. The CDR3 is 14 amino acids. Germline CDR1 is MDHEN and CDR2 is SYDVKM. V was pared by 5 bases and J by 1 base, with 11 bases between. The sequencing input was blood. This sequence joins TRBV28 and TRBJ2-5; the D is unclear. This TCR derives from a man in his fifties or sixties in good health. The CDR3 DNA is TGTGCCAGCAGTCCGCGACAAATCCAAGAGACCCAGTACTTC. Amino acids: CASSPRQIQETQYF.